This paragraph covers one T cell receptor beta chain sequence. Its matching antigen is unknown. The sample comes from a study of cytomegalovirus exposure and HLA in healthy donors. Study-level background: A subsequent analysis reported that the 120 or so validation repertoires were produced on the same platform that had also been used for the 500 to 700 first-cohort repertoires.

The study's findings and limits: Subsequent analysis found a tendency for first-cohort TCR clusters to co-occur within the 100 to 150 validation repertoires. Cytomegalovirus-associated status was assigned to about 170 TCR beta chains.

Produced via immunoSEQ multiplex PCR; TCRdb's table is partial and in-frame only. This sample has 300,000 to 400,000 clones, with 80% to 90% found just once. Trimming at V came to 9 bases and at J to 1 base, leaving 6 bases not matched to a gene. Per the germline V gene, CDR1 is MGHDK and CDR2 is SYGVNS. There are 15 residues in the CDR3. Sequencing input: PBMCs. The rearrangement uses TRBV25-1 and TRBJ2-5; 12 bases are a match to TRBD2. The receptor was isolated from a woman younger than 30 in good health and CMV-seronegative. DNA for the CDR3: TGTGCCAGTCGCCTAGCGGGGGGGGCCCAAGAGACCCAGTACTTC. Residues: CASRLAGGAQETQYF.